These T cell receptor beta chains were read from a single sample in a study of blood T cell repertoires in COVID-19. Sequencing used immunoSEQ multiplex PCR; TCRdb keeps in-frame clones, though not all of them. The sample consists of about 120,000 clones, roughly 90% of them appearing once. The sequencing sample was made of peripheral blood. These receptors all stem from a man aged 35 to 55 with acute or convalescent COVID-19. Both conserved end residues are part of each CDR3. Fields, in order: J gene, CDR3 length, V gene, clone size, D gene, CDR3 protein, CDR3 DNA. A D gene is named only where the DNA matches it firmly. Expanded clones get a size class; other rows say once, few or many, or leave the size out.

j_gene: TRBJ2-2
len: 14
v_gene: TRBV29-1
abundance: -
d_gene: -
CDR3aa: CSAKPPQGTGELFF
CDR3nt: TGCAGCGCAAAGCCGCCCCAGGGGACCGGGGAGCTGTTTTTT

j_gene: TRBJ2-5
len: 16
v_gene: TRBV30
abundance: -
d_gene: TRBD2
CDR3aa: CAWTPGLAGGKETQYF
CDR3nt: TGTGCCTGGACCCCGGGACTAGCGGGAGGGAAAGAGACCCAGTACTTC

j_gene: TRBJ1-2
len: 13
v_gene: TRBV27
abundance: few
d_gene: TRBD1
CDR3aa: CASSPGQGGSYTF
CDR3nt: TGTGCCAGCAGTCCGGGACAGGGGGGAAGCTACACCTTC

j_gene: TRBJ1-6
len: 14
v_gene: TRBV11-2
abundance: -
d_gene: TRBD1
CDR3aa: CASRHNRGPSPLHF
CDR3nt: TGTGCCAGCCGCCATAACAGGGGGCCCTCACCCCTCCACTTT

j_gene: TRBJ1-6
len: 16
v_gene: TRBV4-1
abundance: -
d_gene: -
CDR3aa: CASSHTQGSYNSPLHF
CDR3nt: TGCGCCAGCAGCCACACACAGGGCTCCTATAATTCACCCCTCCACTTT

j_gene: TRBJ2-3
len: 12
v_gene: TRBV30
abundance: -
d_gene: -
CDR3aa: CAWTRGTHTQYF
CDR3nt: TGTGCCTGGACTAGGGGAACGCATACGCAGTATTTT

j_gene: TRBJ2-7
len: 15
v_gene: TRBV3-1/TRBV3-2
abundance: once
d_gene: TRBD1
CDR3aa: CASSQDLRDSYEQYF
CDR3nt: TGTGCCAGCAGCCAAGATCTGAGGGACAGCTACGAGCAGTACTTC

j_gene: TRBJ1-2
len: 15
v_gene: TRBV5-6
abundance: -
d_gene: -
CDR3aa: CASSLVGRSNYGYTF
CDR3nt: TGTGCCAGCAGCTTGGTGGGCAGATCTAACTATGGCTACACCTTC

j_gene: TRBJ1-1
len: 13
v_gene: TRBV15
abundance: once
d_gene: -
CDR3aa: CATSRGRNTEAFF
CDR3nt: TGTGCCACCAGCAGAGGGAGGAACACTGAAGCTTTCTTT

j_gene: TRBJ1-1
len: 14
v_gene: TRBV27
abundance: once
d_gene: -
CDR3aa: CASSPRGMNTEAFF
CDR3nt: TGTGCCAGCAGTCCCAGGGGCATGAACACTGAAGCTTTCTTT

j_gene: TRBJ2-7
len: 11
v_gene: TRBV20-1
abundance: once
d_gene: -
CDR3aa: CSARDLYEQYF
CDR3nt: TGCAGTGCTAGAGACCTATACGAGCAGTACTTC

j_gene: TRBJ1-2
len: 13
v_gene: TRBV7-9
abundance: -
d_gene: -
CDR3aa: CASSPEREYGYTF
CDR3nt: TGTGCCAGCAGCCCCGAAAGAGAGTATGGCTACACCTTC

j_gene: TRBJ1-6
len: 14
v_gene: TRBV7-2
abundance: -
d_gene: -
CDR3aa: CASTIDSLVSPLHF
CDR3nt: TGTGCCAGCACGATAGACAGTCTCGTTTCACCCCTCCACTTT

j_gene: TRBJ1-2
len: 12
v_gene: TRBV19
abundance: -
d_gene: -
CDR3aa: CASSTSVAGYTF
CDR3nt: TGTGCCAGTAGCACATCAGTCGCTGGCTACACCTTC

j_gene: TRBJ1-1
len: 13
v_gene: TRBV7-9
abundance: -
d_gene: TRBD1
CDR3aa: CASSWTGNTEAFF
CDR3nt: TGTGCCAGCAGCTGGACAGGGAACACTGAAGCTTTCTTT

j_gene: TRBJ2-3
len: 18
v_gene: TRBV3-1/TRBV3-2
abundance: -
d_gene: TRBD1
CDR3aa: CASSPTGGLFKNTDTQYF
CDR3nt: TGTGCCAGCAGCCCCACAGGGGGTCTTTTTAAAAACACAGATACGCAGTATTTT

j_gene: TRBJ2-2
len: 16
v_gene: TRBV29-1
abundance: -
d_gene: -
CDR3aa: CSVRRTAPRGTGELFF
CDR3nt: TGCAGCGTTCGGCGGACAGCGCCTCGCGGCACCGGGGAGCTGTTTTTT

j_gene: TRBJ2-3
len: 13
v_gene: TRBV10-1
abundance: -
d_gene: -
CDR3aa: CASTSSSGDTQYF
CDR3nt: TGCGCCAGCACGTCCAGTTCGGGAGATACGCAGTATTTT

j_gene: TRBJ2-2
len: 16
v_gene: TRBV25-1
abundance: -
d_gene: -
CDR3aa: CASSEARGFGTGELFF
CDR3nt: TGTGCCAGCAGTGAGGCTAGGGGTTTCGGCACCGGGGAGCTGTTTTTT

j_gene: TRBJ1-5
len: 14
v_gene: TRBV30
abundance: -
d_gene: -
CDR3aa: CAWSITGPHQPQHF
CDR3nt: TGTGCCTGGAGTATTACAGGACCCCATCAGCCCCAGCATTTT

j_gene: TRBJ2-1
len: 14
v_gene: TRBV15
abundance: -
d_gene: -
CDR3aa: CATSREKGDNEQFF
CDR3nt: TGTGCCACCAGCAGAGAGAAGGGGGACAATGAGCAGTTCTTC

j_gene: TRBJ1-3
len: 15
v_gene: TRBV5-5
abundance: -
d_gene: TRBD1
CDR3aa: CASSFLDRGGNTIYF
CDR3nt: TGTGCCAGCAGCTTTCTAGACAGGGGAGGAAACACCATATATTTT

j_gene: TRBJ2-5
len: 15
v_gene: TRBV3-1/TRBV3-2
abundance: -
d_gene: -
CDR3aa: CASSQGTGYQETQYF
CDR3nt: TGTGCCAGCAGCCAAGGTACGGGTTACCAAGAGACCCAGTACTTC

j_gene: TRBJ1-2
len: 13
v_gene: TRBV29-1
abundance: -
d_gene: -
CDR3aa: CSVTMTLRVGYTF
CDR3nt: TGCAGCGTGACAATGACCCTGAGGGTTGGCTACACCTTC

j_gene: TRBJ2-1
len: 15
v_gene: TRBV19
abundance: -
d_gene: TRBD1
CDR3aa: CASRVLGQGADEQFF
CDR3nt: TGTGCCAGTAGGGTCCTCGGACAGGGGGCGGATGAGCAGTTCTTC

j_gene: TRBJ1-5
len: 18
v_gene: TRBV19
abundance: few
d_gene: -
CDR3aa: CASSIDRGAPGGVQPQHF
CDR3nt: TGTGCCAGTAGTATAGACCGAGGGGCGCCGGGAGGGGTGCAGCCCCAGCATTTT

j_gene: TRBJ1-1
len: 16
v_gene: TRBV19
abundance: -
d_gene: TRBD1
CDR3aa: CASSLEQGAWNTEAFF
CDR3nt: TGTGCCAGTAGTTTAGAACAGGGGGCTTGGAACACTGAAGCTTTCTTT

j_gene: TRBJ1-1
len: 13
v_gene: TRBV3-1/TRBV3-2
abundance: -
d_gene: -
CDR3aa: CASATKGNTEAFF
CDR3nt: TGTGCCTCAGCGACTAAGGGGAACACTGAAGCTTTCTTT

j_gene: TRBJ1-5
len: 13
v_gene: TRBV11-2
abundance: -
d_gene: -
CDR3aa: CASSQNQGGPQHF
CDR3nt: TGTGCCAGCAGCCAAAACCAAGGGGGGCCCCAGCATTTT

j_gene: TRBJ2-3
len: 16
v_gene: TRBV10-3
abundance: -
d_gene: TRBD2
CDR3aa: CAISGVKREGTDTQYF
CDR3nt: TGTGCCATCAGTGGTGTTAAGCGGGAGGGCACAGATACGCAGTATTTT

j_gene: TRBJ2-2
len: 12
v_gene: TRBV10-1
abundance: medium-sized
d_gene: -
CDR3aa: CASSEGPGELFF
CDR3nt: TGCGCCAGCAGTGAGGGGCCCGGGGAGCTGTTTTTT

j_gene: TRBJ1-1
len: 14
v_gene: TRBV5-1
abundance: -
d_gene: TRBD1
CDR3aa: CASYRDRPNTEAFF
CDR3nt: TGCGCCAGCTACCGGGACAGGCCGAACACTGAAGCTTTCTTT

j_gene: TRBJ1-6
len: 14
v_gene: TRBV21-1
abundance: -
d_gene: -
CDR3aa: CASSETGVGSPLHF
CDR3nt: TGTGCCAGCAGCGAAACAGGGGTGGGTTCACCCCTCCACTTT

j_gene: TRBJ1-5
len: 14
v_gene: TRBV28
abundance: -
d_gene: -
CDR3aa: CPRAGDNSNQPQHF
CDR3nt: TGTCCTCGCGCGGGCGATAATAGCAATCAGCCCCAGCATTTT

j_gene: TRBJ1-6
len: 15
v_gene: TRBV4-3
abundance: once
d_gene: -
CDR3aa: CASSPHNSNNSPLHF
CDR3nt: TGCGCCAGCAGCCCCCATAACAGCAATAATTCACCCCTCCACTTT

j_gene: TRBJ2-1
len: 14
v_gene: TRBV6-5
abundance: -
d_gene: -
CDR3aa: CASSFTDSSNEQFF
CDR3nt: TGTGCCAGCAGTTTCACGGACAGTTCCAATGAGCAGTTCTTC